The present entry profiles one TCR beta chain with its context. This clonotype was seen a handful of times. The antigen it binds to is not known. Per-nucleotide qualities are absent, and no much larger clonotype sits a single base away. The data were obtained in a study of blood T cells in healthy people across ages (dated by TCRdb to 2014 to 2015). Concerning the study at large: Template switching captured roughly one uniquely barcoded TCR beta cDNA molecule per two T cells in model experiments. To track age-related changes in TCR beta repertoire diversity, the study relied on deep sequencing normalized with unique cDNA molecular identifiers. The donors were split into four age groups: young (average around 15 years), middle-aged (roughly 40), aged (roughly 68) and long-lived (under 90). Donors of different ages were randomly distributed across sequencing lanes to avoid experimental bias. Using the same blood draw, the study looked at two additional independent replicas of 1 million unique cDNA reads for two donors, one aged 18 to 29 and the other aged 80 or older.

The donors were a few dozen Caucasian individuals from Russia, aged about 6 to 100 years, who were systemically healthy. Roughly 9.5 milliliters of peripheral blood were drawn from each donor into EDTA-treated Vacutainer tubes. PBMCs were isolated by Ficoll-Paque density-gradient centrifugation, with at least 6 million obtained per sample. Trizol reagent was used to extract total RNA from PBMCs, with at least 6 micrograms per sample. Naive CD45RAhigh/CD27high T cell percentages were measured by flow cytometry on a PBMC aliquot from every donor. Receptor amplification or capture employed 5' RACE. TCRdb lists the instrument as Illumina HiSeq 2500. A second PCR of about 6 to 12 cycles was run with a J-beta primer mix and a sample-barcoded 5' primer. A template-switch 5' adaptor carrying 12 random nucleotides introduced a unique molecular identifier onto each TCR beta cDNA molecule. At least 3 million CDR3-containing paired-end reads were obtained from each sample. First-strand cDNA synthesis was performed from all RNA using the Mint cDNA synthesis kit, with priming by a TRBC-specific oligonucleotide. Following uracil-DNA glycosylase treatment, all cDNA underwent a first 18-cycle PCR with the universal primers M1SS and BC2_uni_R. In the source study's methods: For normalization, 1 million high-quality reads were randomly selected from each sample, with every read carrying a distinct molecular identifier. Reads with shared molecular identifiers were discarded instead of being binned into consensus sequences. MiTCR, run with a Q25 quality threshold and the strictest error-elimination algorithm, handled CDR3 identification, clonotype clustering and error correction. Lower-bound total TCR beta diversity was estimated with a nonparametric unseen species model using Euler transformation. The raw public reads went through TCRdb reprocessing: fastp at Q25, MiXCR clone calling, in-frame beta chains kept. Identical CDR3 proteins give one entry, which carries the most common genes and DNA. The V and J calls and clone size come from TCRdb's table, not from the authors' own analysis. This sample holds around 1,000,000 distinct CDR3 sequences; around two fifths were observed only once. Clones ranked in the top ten supply around 13% of the sample.

Its CDR3 holds 17 amino acids, cysteine through phenylalanine. The kept DNA is CDR3 alone, 51 bases in frame from the first base. CDR1 is given as MNHNY and CDR2 as SVGAGI, both from the germline V gene (reference sequence). V loses 3 bases at its end and J loses 3 bases; junction bases beyond the gene matches: 11. Findings and caveats that apply to the study as a whole: Estimates of total diversity based on one million sequenced T cells were regarded as lower bounds and as underestimates. Bulk unsorted PBMC profiling prevented conclusive comparison of naive and antigen-experienced compartments. Because donor CMV infection status was unknown, age-related changes in expanded clonotypes were potentially confounded. Observed TCR beta diversity per million T cells fell roughly linearly with age, and a significant reduction was already apparent by age around 39. A strong correlation was found between observed TCR beta diversity and the percentage of naive T cells measured by flow cytometry. The long-lived group showed more naive CD4+ T cells, fewer expanded clones and increased TCR diversity than the aged group, suggesting age selection.

This receptor chain uses TRBV6-6 and TRBJ1-1; a stretch of 9 junction bases matches TRBD1. Material for sequencing was blood. The sequence was collected from a young man in good health. CDR3 sequence: CASSYPGQGYLDTEAFF. The nucleotides are TGTGCCAGCAGTTATCCGGGACAGGGTTATTTGGACACTGAAGCTTTCTTT.